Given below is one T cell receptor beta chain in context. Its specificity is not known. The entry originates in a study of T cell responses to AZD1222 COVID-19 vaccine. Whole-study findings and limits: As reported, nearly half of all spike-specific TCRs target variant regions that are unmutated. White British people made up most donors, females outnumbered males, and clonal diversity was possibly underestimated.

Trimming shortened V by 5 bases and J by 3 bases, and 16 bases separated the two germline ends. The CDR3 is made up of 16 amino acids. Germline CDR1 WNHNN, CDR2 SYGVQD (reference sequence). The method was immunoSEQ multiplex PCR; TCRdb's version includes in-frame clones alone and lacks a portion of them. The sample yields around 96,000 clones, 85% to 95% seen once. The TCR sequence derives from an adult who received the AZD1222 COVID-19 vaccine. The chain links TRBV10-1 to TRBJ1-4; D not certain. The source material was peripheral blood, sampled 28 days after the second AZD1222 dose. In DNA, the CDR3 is TGCGCCAGCAGTATAGGATCCGGGCCGGCTAATGAAAAACTGTTTTTT. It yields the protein CASSIGSGPANEKLFF.